This T cell receptor beta chain emerged from a study of T cell changes during pregnancy in multiple sclerosis. Trimming at V came to 4 bases and at J to 1 base, leaving 2 bases not matched to a gene. Germline V lookup: CDR1 SGDLS, CDR2 YYNGEE. This CDR3 has 15 residues. Produced via immunoSEQ multiplex PCR; TCRdb's table is partial and in-frame only. The table includes about 51,000 clones, roughly 93% detected once. The clonotype originates from a female donor with multiple sclerosis, enrolled in a pregnancy study. This rearrangement joins TRBV9 to TRBJ2-7; 13 nucleotides match TRBD2. The sequencing here drew on peripheral blood, taken in the second trimester of pregnancy. The CDR3 is CASSTGLAGSYEQYF. CDR3 nucleotides: TGTGCCAGCAGCACGGGACTAGCGGGATCCTACGAGCAGTACTTC.